This T cell receptor beta chain comes out of a study of OX40 agonist ivuxolimab in advanced cancers. At the level of the study: Patient treatment consisted of intravenous ivuxolimab administration every 2 weeks at 0.01 to 10 mg/kg.

It was autoimmune disease history or systemic immunosuppression that excluded patients. The V end lost 8 bases, the J end lost 4 bases, and 17 bases lay between the germline ends. CDR1 is MDHEN, CDR2 SYDVKM, per germline. The CDR3 is 14 residues long. Produced via immunoSEQ multiplex PCR; TCRdb's table is partial and in-frame only. The table has more than 85,000 clones, roughly 88% seen once. The sample consisted of CD4+ or CD8+ T cells sorted from blood, taken in a trial of the OX40 agonist ivuxolimab. The V gene is TRBV28, the J gene TRBJ1-1; possible D gene TRBD1, 6 bases. This clonotype was obtained from an adult with an advanced solid tumor such as melanoma, head and neck, liver or kidney cancer. Here the CDR3 DNA reads TGTGCCAGCCCCAAGGAGGGGGTTGGCACTGAAGCTTTCTTT. This gives the protein CASPKEGVGTEAFF.